Listed below are T cell receptor beta chains from one sample, sequenced in a study of radiation and T cells in renal cell carcinoma. Clones were sequenced by immunoSEQ multiplex PCR, and TCRdb holds only the in-frame ones, with some missing. The top ten hold 33% of the sample, which has approximately 29,000 clones, approximately 81% seen once. The source material was blood, sampled from a patient whose treatment included radiotherapy and nephrectomy. The receptors derive from a man aged 60 to 75 with renal cell carcinoma. The CDR3 runs from the conserved cysteine through the conserved F or W. D genes are given only for firm matches. Size is stated for part of the rows, as once, few or many counts, or as a class when the clone is expanded.

D: .; J: TRBJ2-3; V: TRBV5-6; size: many; CDR3: CASSRVSRGDTQYF; DNA: TGTGCCAGCAGTCGGGTCTCAAGGGGAGATACGCAGTATTTT
D: TRBD1; J: TRBJ1-1; V: TRBV29-1; size: .; CDR3: CSVAGGFTGAFF; DNA: TGCAGCGTTGCAGGGGGGTTTACAGGGGCTTTCTTT
D: .; J: TRBJ2-2; V: TRBV6-6; size: .; CDR3: CASSSTTVTTGELFF; DNA: TGTGCCAGCAGTTCAACCACCGTGACGACCGGGGAGCTGTTTTTT
D: .; J: TRBJ1-2; V: TRBV10-3; size: .; CDR3: CAISDGRAIYGYTF; DNA: TGTGCCATCAGTGATGGCAGGGCGATCTATGGCTACACCTTC
D: .; J: TRBJ1-5; V: TRBV11-2; size: .; CDR3: CASSSGGASNQPQHF; DNA: TGTGCCAGCAGCTCTGGCGGGGCCAGCAATCAGCCCCAGCATTTT
D: TRBD2; J: TRBJ2-7; V: TRBV28; size: few; CDR3: CASSWTTSGSTRYEQYF; DNA: TGTGCCAGCAGTTGGACAACTAGCGGGAGCACAAGATACGAGCAGTACTTC
D: .; J: TRBJ2-7; V: TRBV2; size: .; CDR3: CATQGQGDDEQYF; DNA: TGTGCCACCCAGGGGCAGGGCGACGACGAGCAGTACTTC
D: TRBD2; J: TRBJ2-5; V: TRBV30; size: .; CDR3: CAWSRGGQETQYF; DNA: TGTGCCTGGAGTCGGGGGGGCCAAGAGACCCAGTACTTC
D: .; J: TRBJ2-3; V: TRBV13; size: few; CDR3: CASSSEGGHTDTQYF; DNA: TGTGCCAGCAGCTCGGAGGGGGGGCACACAGATACGCAGTATTTT
D: TRBD2; J: TRBJ2-7; V: TRBV5-6; size: few; CDR3: CASSPGLVEQYF; DNA: TGTGCCAGCAGCCCGGGACTAGTCGAGCAGTACTTC
D: TRBD1; J: TRBJ1-3; V: TRBV30; size: .; CDR3: CAWSRRAPGQVVTGNTIYF; DNA: TGTGCCTGGAGTCGTCGTGCTCCGGGACAGGTGGTTACTGGAAACACCATATATTTT
D: .; J: TRBJ1-1; V: TRBV29-1; size: few; CDR3: CSGLEGAEAFF; DNA: TGCAGCGGACTAGAGGGAGCTGAAGCTTTCTTT
D: .; J: TRBJ2-2; V: TRBV25-1; size: few; CDR3: CASSAFGTGELFF; DNA: TGTGCCAGCAGTGCGTTCGGCACCGGGGAGCTGTTTTTT
D: .; J: TRBJ1-1; V: TRBV18; size: .; CDR3: CASSSGPRGEAFF; DNA: TGTGCCAGCTCATCAGGTCCGCGGGGTGAAGCTTTCTTT
D: .; J: TRBJ2-3; V: TRBV27; size: .; CDR3: CASTLVGTDTQYF; DNA: TGTGCCAGCACCCTAGTCGGGACAGATACGCAGTATTTT
D: .; J: TRBJ2-7; V: TRBV6-6; size: .; CDR3: CASSPKGDEQYF; DNA: TGTGCCAGCAGCCCTAAGGGCGACGAGCAGTACTTC
D: TRBD1; J: TRBJ1-5; V: TRBV10-3; size: .; CDR3: CAISGTGVDQPQHF; DNA: TGTGCCATCAGCGGGACAGGGGTGGATCAGCCCCAGCATTTT